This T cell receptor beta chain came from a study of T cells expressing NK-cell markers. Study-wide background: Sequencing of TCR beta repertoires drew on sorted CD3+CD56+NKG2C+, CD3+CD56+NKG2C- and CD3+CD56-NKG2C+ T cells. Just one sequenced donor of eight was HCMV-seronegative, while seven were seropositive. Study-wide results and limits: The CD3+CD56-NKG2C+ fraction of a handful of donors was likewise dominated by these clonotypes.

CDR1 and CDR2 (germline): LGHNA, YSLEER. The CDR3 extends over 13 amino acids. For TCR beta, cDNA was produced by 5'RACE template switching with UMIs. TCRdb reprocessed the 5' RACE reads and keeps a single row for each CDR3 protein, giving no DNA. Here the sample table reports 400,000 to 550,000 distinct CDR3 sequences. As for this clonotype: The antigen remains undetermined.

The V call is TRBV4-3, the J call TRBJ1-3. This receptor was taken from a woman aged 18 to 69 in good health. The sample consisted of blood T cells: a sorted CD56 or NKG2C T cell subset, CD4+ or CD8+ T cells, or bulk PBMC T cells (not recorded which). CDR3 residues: CASSKDRGNTIYF.